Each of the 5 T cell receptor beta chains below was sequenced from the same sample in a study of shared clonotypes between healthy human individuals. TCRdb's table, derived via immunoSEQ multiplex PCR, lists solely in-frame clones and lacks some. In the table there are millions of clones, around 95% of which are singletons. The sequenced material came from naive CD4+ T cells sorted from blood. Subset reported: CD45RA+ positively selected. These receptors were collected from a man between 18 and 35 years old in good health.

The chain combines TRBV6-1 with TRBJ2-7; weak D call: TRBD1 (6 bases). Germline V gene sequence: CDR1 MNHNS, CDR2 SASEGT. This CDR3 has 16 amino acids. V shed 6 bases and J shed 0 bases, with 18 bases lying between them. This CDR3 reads CASRETGTLISYEQYF. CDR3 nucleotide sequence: TGTGCCAGCAGGGAAACCGGGACACTGATCTCCTACGAGCAGTACTTC.

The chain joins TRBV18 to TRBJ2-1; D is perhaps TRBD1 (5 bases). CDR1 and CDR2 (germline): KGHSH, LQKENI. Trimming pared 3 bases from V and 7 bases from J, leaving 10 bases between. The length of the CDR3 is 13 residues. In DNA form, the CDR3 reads TGTGCCAGCTCACCGGCAGGGTGGAATGAGCAGTTCTTC. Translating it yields CASSPAGWNEQFF. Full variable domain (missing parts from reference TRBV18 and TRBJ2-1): NAGVMQNPRHLVRRRGQEARLRCSPMKGHSHVYWYRQLPEEGLKFMVYLQKENIIDESGMPKERFSAEFPKEGPSILRIQQVVRGDSAAYFCASSPAGWNEQFFGPGTRLTVL.

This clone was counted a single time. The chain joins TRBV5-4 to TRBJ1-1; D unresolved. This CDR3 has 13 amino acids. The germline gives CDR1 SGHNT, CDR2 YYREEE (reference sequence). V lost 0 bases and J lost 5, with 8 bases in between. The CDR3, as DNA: TGTGCCAGCAGCTTGGCTCAGGAAACTGAAGCTTTCTTT. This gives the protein CASSLAQETEAFF.

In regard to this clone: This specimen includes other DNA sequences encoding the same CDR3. DNA of the CDR3: TGTGCCAGCAGTGAAACAGGGGGCCGACAGCCCCAGCATTTT. Protein sequence: CASSETGGRQPQHF. V is TRBV6-1 and J is TRBJ1-5, with TRBD1 matching 9 bases. This CDR3 is built from 14 residues. The germline CDR1 and CDR2 sequences are MNHNS and SASEGT. The V segment lost 2 bases and the J segment 7 bases; nucleotides outside the gene matches: 3.

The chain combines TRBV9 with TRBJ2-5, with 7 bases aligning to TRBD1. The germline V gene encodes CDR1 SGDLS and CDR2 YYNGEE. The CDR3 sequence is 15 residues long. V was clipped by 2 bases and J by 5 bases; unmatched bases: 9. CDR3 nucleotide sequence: TGTGCCAGCAGCGTTCTGACAGGGAGTGTCGAGACCCAGTACTTC. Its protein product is CASSVLTGSVETQYF. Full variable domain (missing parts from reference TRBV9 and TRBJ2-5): DSGVTQTPKHLITATGQRVTLRCSPRSGDLSVYWYQQSLDQGLQFLIQYYNGEERAKGNILERFSAQQFPDLHSELNLSSLELGDSALYFCASSVLTGSVETQYFGPGTRLLVL.